This T cell receptor (beta chain) was found in a study of OX40 agonist ivuxolimab in advanced cancers. Study information: Cohort: about 82% men, mean age 60, aged about 20 to 80.

Sequencing was performed with immunoSEQ multiplex PCR; in TCRdb, only in-frame clones are kept and a portion is missing. In the table there are just over 90,000 clones, approximately 94% of which are singletons. Germline V lookup: CDR1 LGHNT, CDR2 FRNRAP. This CDR3 region has 15 residues. V lost 5 bases to trimming and J lost 5 bases; unmatched junction nucleotides: 8. The gene calls are TRBV12-5 and TRBJ2-7; TRBD1 aligns across 11 bases. The sequencing used CD4+ or CD8+ T cells sorted from blood, collected in a trial of the OX40 agonist ivuxolimab. The receptor was derived from an adult with an advanced solid tumor such as melanoma, head and neck, liver or kidney cancer. This chain's CDR3 is CASGPRTGGSDEQYF. In nucleotides, the CDR3 is TGTGCTAGTGGTCCCCGGACAGGGGGCAGCGACGAGCAGTACTTC. Using reference TRBV12-5 and TRBJ2-7 for the parts outside the CDR3, the full variable domain is DARVTQTPRHKVTEMGQEVTMRCQPILGHNTVFWYRQTMMQGLELLAYFRNRAPLDDSGMPKDRFSAEMPDATLATLKIQPSEPRDSAVYFCASGPRTGGSDEQYFGPGTRLTVT.